This entry lists 21 T cell receptor beta chains sequenced from one sample in a study of cytomegalovirus exposure and HLA in healthy donors. It was with 60 Vbeta and 13 Jbeta primers that the PCR ran. Clones were read by immunoSEQ multiplex PCR, and TCRdb kept only the in-frame ones, dropping some. The repertoire consists of over 150,000 clones, with roughly 72% occurring once and the leading ten covering roughly 2%. Sequenced material: PBMCs. The source is a man between 25 and 39 years old in good health and CMV-seronegative.

The genes are TRBV5-1 and TRBJ2-1; tentatively, D is TRBD1 (6 bases). Germline V lookup: CDR1 SGHRS, CDR2 YFSETQ. CDR3 size: 12 residues. The V and J ends lost 0 bases and 8 bases respectively, with 6 bases between them. Here the CDR3 reads CASSLDRDEQFF. The CDR3 bases are TGCGCCAGCAGCTTGGACAGGGATGAGCAGTTCTTC.

The chain recombines TRBV25-1 with TRBJ1-1; no definite D call. V was pared by 6 bases and J by 7 bases, with 12 bases between. CDR1 and CDR2 from the germline V gene are MGHDK and SYGVNS. The CDR3 spans 12 residues. The CDR3 DNA is TGTGCCAGCAGGGTCGGTTCTAGTGAAGCTTTCTTT. It specifies CASRVGSSEAFF.

This clone appeared once. The rearrangement joins TRBV7-8 to TRBJ2-1, with TRBD1 matching over 8 bases. Unmatched junction bases numbered 13, after V lost 5 bases and J lost 7 bases. The CDR3 is 16 residues long. Germline V gene sequence: CDR1 SGHVS, CDR2 FQNEAQ. The CDR3 protein is CASSLAHTGGGNEQFF. The CDR3 DNA sequence: TGTGCCAGCAGCCTTGCGCACACAGGGGGTGGTAATGAGCAGTTCTTC. Full variable domain (outside the CDR3, taken from reference TRBV7-8 and TRBJ2-1): GAGVSQSPRYKVAKRGQDVALRCDPISGHVSLFWYQQALGQGPEFLTYFQNEAQLDKSGLPSDRFFAERPEGSVSTLKIQRTQQEDSAVYLCASSLAHTGGGNEQFFGPGTRLTVL.

The rearrangement links TRBV2 to TRBJ1-5; perhaps TRBD1 as D (6 bases). Germline V lookup: CDR1 SNHLY, CDR2 FYNNEI. The V end was cut by 7 bases, the J end by 4 bases, with 17 bases between. This CDR3 is 15 amino acids long. The CDR3 coding sequence is TGTGCCAGCACCGAGCAGGGACAAGGTAATCAGCCCCAGCATTTT. Amino acids: CASTEQGQGNQPQHF.

This clone was detected once. This chain joins TRBV7-9 and TRBJ2-2; D remains unclear. Trimming pared 8 bases from V and 2 bases from J, leaving 24 bases between. CDR1 is SEHNR and CDR2 is FQNEAQ in the germline V gene (reference sequence). This CDR3 spans 18 amino acids. CDR3: CASAHISTVVPNTGELFF. The CDR3 DNA reads TGTGCCAGCGCCCACATATCGACTGTAGTTCCTAACACCGGGGAGCTGTTTTTT.

This clone was seen a few times. The genes are TRBV15 and TRBJ1-3; D is uncertain. This CDR3 is 17 amino acids long. Trimming left V 0 bases short and J 4 bases short, with 16 bases between. Per germline, CDR1 LNHNV and CDR2 YYDKDF (reference sequence). This CDR3 reads CATSRDMGRRGGNTIYF. The CDR3 bases are TGTGCCACCAGCAGAGATATGGGCAGGCGTGGAGGAAACACCATATATTTT.

V gene TRBV2 combines with J gene TRBJ2-7, with a weak D call TRBD2 (5 bases). Germline V CDR1 and CDR2: SNHLY, FYNNEI. V was cut by 3 bases and J by 11 bases, with 20 bases left in between. The CDR3 is 14 amino acids. The CDR3 coding sequence is TGTGCCAGCAGTGAGTCGGGCAGTCTTACGAGGGAGTACTTC. This encodes CASSESGSLTREYF. Supplemented by reference TRBV2 and TRBJ2-7, the full variable domain reads EPEVTQTPSHQVTQMGQEVILRCVPISNHLYFYWYRQILGQKVEFLVSFYNNEISEKSEIFDDQFSVERPDGSNFTLKIRSTKLEDSAMYFCASSESGSLTREYFGPGTRLTVT.

This chain links TRBV6-6 with TRBJ1-5, with TRBD1 as a possible D gene (5 bases). There are 14 residues in the CDR3. Germline lookup yields CDR1 MNHNY and CDR2 SVGAGI (reference sequence). Trimming pared 7 bases from V and 7 bases from J, leaving 17 bases between. For the CDR3, the DNA is TGTGCCAGCATTCCTTCGGGGAGGGACCAGCCCCAGCATTTT. It codes for CASIPSGRDQPQHF.

The chain carries TRBV5-5 and TRBJ1-5; D gene unclear. V was shortened by 4 bases and J by 1 base, with 6 bases between the two germline ends. This CDR3 has 13 residues. Germline assignment: CDR1 SGHKS and CDR2 YYEKEE (reference sequence). The chain's CDR3 is CASSLTSNQPQHF. The CDR3 DNA reads as TGTGCCAGCAGCCTAACCAGCAATCAGCCCCAGCATTTT.

The chain has TRBV7-3 and TRBJ1-1, with D uncertain. The germline V and J ends were trimmed by 2 bases and 0 bases, with 7 bases remaining between them. This CDR3 has 14 residues. Germline V gives CDR1 SGHTA, CDR2 FQGTGA. The DNA for the CDR3 is TGTGCCAGCAGCTTAGGCGGAATGAACACTGAAGCTTTCTTT. Its protein is CASSLGGMNTEAFF.

The rearrangement links TRBV9 to TRBJ2-6; 9 nucleotides agree with TRBD1. This CDR3 is 18 amino acids long. Germline V gene lookup returns CDR1 SGDLS and CDR2 YYNGEE. V shed 1 base, J shed 1 base, and the junction held 6 bases outside the gene matches. The DNA for the CDR3 is TGTGCCAGCAGCGTACGGACAGGGGTGACTTCTGGGGCCAACGTCCTGACTTTC. This codes for CASSVRTGVTSGANVLTF.

This clone has just one count. Sequence at one end of the junction differs from germline and may be a read error. This sequence joins TRBV29-1 and TRBJ1-2; the match to TRBD1 covers 7 bases. The CDR3 extends over 13 amino acids. From germline, CDR1 is SQVTM and CDR2 ANQGSEA. CDR3 nucleotides: TGCAGCGTTCAGCTCGGGACAGACTATGGCTACCCCTTC. This sequence encodes CSVQLGTDYGYPF. The full variable domain, in which reference TRBV29-1 and TRBJ1-2 provide the parts outside the CDR3, is SAVISQKPSRDICQRGTSLTIQCQVDSQVTMMFWYRQQPGQSLTLIATANQGSEATYESGFVIDKFPISRPNLTFSTLTVSNMSPEDSSIYLCSVQLGTDYGYPFGSGTRLTVV.

The V call is TRBV19, the J call TRBJ1-6; D is undetermined. V was pared by 1 base and J by 10 bases, with 11 bases between. The CDR3 has 14 amino acids. Per germline, CDR1 LNHDA and CDR2 SQIVND (reference sequence). In DNA form, the CDR3 reads TGTGCCAGTAGTATAGGAGGGATCGGGTCACCCCTCCACTTT. Translated: CASSIGGIGSPLHF.

The V call is TRBV6-6, the J call TRBJ2-3; 13 nucleotides line up with TRBD2. Germline lookup yields CDR1 MNHNY and CDR2 SVGAGI (reference sequence). This CDR3 has 16 residues. V dropped 6 bases and J dropped 2; count of bases not matched to a gene: 5. For the CDR3, the DNA is TGTGCCAGCAGACTAGCGGGGGGGCCTCCCACAGATACGCAGTATTTT. This sequence encodes CASRLAGGPPTDTQYF.

Of note for this clone: Sequence at one end of the junction differs from germline and may be a read error. The chain combines TRBV7-7 with TRBJ2-3; D is possibly TRBD1 (6 bases). The CDR3 is 15 residues long. The germline V gene has CDR1 SSHAT and CDR2 FNYEAQ (reference sequence). CDR3 region: CSSSLGSGGTDTQYF. The CDR3 bases are TGTTCCAGCAGCTTAGGCTCAGGGGGCACAGATACGCAGTATTTT.

The genes are TRBV7-8 and TRBJ2-1, with 12 bases identical to TRBD1. Per germline, CDR1 SGHVS and CDR2 FQNEAQ. The CDR3 loop spans 16 amino acids. V shed 1 base and J 8 bases; nucleotides not matched to a gene: 6. The CDR3 loop is CASSLGTGTGGDEQFF. The CDR3 nucleotides are TGTGCCAGCAGCTTAGGGACCGGGACAGGGGGCGATGAGCAGTTCTTC. The full variable domain, completed using reference TRBV7-8 and TRBJ2-1, is GAGVSQSPRYKVAKRGQDVALRCDPISGHVSLFWYQQALGQGPEFLTYFQNEAQLDKSGLPSDRFFAERPEGSVSTLKIQRTQQEDSAVYLCASSLGTGTGGDEQFFGPGTRLTVL.

The chain employs TRBV11-3 and TRBJ2-3; 11 bases align to TRBD2. V dropped 0 bases and J dropped 11; count of bases not matched to a gene: 7. The CDR3 spans 15 residues. Germline loops: CDR1 SGHNT, CDR2 YENEEA. CDR3 sequence: CASSLELAGETQQYF. The CDR3 DNA is TGTGCCAGCAGCTTAGAACTAGCGGGGGAGACTCAGCAGTATTTT. Supplemented by reference TRBV11-3 and TRBJ2-3, the full variable domain reads EAGVVQSPRYKIIEKKQPVAFWCNPISGHNTLYWYLQNLGQGPELLIRYENEEAVDDSQLPKDRFSAERLKGVDSTLKIQPAELGDSAVYLCASSLELAGETQQYFGPGTRLTVL.

This sequence joins TRBV6-1 and TRBJ2-2; 9 positions match TRBD2. The germline V gene has CDR1 MNHNS and CDR2 SASEGT. CDR3 length equals 19 residues. The V segment lost 0 bases and the J segment 5 bases; nucleotides outside the gene matches: 13. CDR3: CASSEAGLAPISNTGELFF. In nucleotides, the CDR3 is TGTGCCAGCAGTGAAGCCGGACTAGCGCCGATATCAAATACCGGGGAGCTGTTTTTT.

V is TRBV10-3 and J is TRBJ2-1; possibly TRBD1 for D (6 bases). V lost 10 bases and J lost 0, with 13 bases in between. CDR1 is ENHRY, CDR2 SYGVKD, per germline. This CDR3 has 14 amino acids. The CDR3 loop reads CATRGGTSYNEQFF. Written as DNA, the CDR3 is TGTGCCACCCGAGGGGGTACCTCCTACAATGAGCAGTTCTTC.

This clone was picked up one time. The CDR3 DNA follows: TGTGCCAGCAGTGAATCCTCCTACAGGGGATTGAAGGCCAAAAACATTCAGTACTTC. Translating gives CASSESSYRGLKAKNIQYF. This chain links TRBV28 with TRBJ2-4; 7 nucleotides match TRBD1. The germline V gene encodes CDR1 MDHEN and CDR2 SYDVKM. The V segment lost 5 bases and the J segment 1 base; nucleotides outside the gene matches: 17. The CDR3 loop spans 19 amino acids.

The chain joins TRBV21-1 to TRBJ1-3; TRBD1 is the table's D call and was not checked against the DNA. TRBV21-1 constitutes a pseudogene. The length of the CDR3 is 15 residues. The CDR3 loop is CASSNDRAGGNTIYF. For the CDR3, the DNA is TGTGCCAGCAGCAATGACAGGGCGGGGGGAAACACCATATATTTT.